These T cell receptor beta chains were read from a single sample in a study of graft-versus-host responses after intestinal transplantation. Profiled with immunoSEQ multiplex PCR; TCRdb holds only in-frame clones, not every one. The sample consists of approximately 9,300 clones, approximately 86% of them appearing once. The source was ileum tissue, collected roughly 730 days after intestinal transplantation. Receptors originate from a human patient who received an intestinal transplant, so some T cells may come from the graft donor. Both conserved end residues are part of each CDR3. D genes are given only for firm matches. Size values are once, few and many counts, or a class for expanded clones, and some rows have none.

j_call | d_call | clone_size | v_call | cdr3_aa
TRBJ1-1 | TRBD1 | . | TRBV5-8 | CASSWDRGSTEAFF
TRBJ2-7 | . | few | TRBV6-6 | CASSSRTKINEQYF
TRBJ2-7 | . | . | TRBV30 | CAWSVRGDEQYF
TRBJ2-3 | . | . | TRBV7-2 | CASSLEGDTQYF
TRBJ2-1 | . | once | TRBV6-9 | CASSYSAEANEQFF
TRBJ1-4 | . | . | TRBV6-5 | CASSADSATNEKLFF
TRBJ2-3 | . | once | TRBV10-1 | CASSESSVRVAQYF
TRBJ2-7 | . | . | TRBV5-6 | CASSLEHGTLEYF
TRBJ1-1 | . | few | TRBV20-1 | CSAVNTEAFF
TRBJ2-1 | . | . | TRBV6-5 | CASSYSKYDEQFF
TRBJ1-4 | . | few | TRBV29-1 | CSNCVCTANEKLFF
TRBJ2-1 | . | . | TRBV9 | CASSVVGTGPYNEQFF
TRBJ2-2 | . | . | TRBV15 | CATSRVLALNTGELFF
TRBJ2-3 | TRBD1 | . | TRBV15 | CATSRWTGATDTQYF
TRBJ2-2 | TRBD2 | . | TRBV28 | CASSQNPGLEGTGELFF
TRBJ1-2 | . | . | TRBV4-3 | CASSQVLAGALRTF
TRBJ2-2 | TRBD1 | . | TRBV18 | CASSPGQVGTGELFF